A single sample gave rise to the 5 T cell receptor beta chains below, sequenced in a study of control samples from healthy donors and cancer patients. This table comes from immunoSEQ multiplex PCR, and its TCRdb copy is limited to in-frame clones, with some not included. Here the sample spans about 120,000 clones, about 92% being singletons. The source material was PBMCs. These receptors came from a man aged 50 to 60 with head and neck cancer.

This clone was recorded a few times. The CDR3 DNA sequence: TGTGCCAGCCGCTCGGTACAGGGGTTCTCCTACGAGCAGTACTTC. This gives the protein CASRSVQGFSYEQYF. The V and J genes are TRBV6-5 and TRBJ2-7; 7 bases line up with TRBD1. CDR3 length: 15 residues. The germline CDR1 and CDR2 sequences are MNHEY and SVGAGI. Germline trimming cut 8 bases from V and 0 bases from J; bases unmatched to any gene: 10.

The table lists this clone with a count of one. The chain links TRBV29-1 to TRBJ2-2; D is ambiguous. Per germline, CDR1 SQVTM and CDR2 ANQGSEA. The CDR3 spans 13 residues. Trimming cost V 4 bases and J 1 base, with 7 bases left between them. CDR3 sequence reads: CSVGQLNTGELFF. Here the CDR3 DNA reads TGCAGCGTTGGTCAGTTGAACACCGGGGAGCTGTTTTTT.

The V call is TRBV4-3, the J call TRBJ1-3; D is undetermined. Trimming removed 1 base from V and 1 base from J, with 14 bases in between. CDR1 is LGHNA and CDR2 is YSLEER in the germline V gene. This CDR3 is 17 amino acids long. In nucleotides, the CDR3 is TGCGCCAGCAGCCAAGTGCTCGCTTCGGAGTCTGGAAACACCATATATTTT. Amino acid sequence: CASSQVLASESGNTIYF.

CDR3 sequence reads: CASAPGSYGYTF. The CDR3 DNA follows: TGTGCTAGTGCCCCAGGGTCCTATGGCTACACCTTC. This rearrangement joins TRBV12-5 to TRBJ1-2; D is possibly TRBD1 (5 bases). With 7 bases removed from V and 4 bases from J, the gap between germline ends came to 10 bases. The CDR3 loop spans 12 amino acids. Germline V gives CDR1 LGHNT, CDR2 FRNRAP.

This clone has a single count. The rearrangement joins TRBV6-1 to TRBJ1-4; 8 bases match TRBD1. Germline CDR1 is MNHNS and CDR2 is SASEGT. With V trimmed by 1 base and J by 10 bases, 8 bases remained unmatched. The CDR3 is 15 amino acids. The CDR3 here is CASSEEGTGLGKLFF. In DNA form, the CDR3 reads TGTGCCAGCAGTGAAGAGGGGACAGGTCTAGGAAAACTGTTTTTT.